Listed here are 19 T cell receptor beta chains from one sample, sequenced in a study of blood T cell repertoires in COVID-19. TCRdb's table, derived via immunoSEQ multiplex PCR, lists solely in-frame clones and lacks some. The table has fewer than 200,000 clones, more than 70% seen once. The source material was PBMCs or T cells enriched from blood (not recorded which). The receptor set was obtained from a woman aged 45 to 65 in a cohort exposed to, infected with or recovered from COVID-19 (not recorded which).

The chain recombines TRBV5-5 with TRBJ2-5, with 9 bases fitting TRBD2. This CDR3 has 14 residues. V shed 4 bases, J shed 4 bases, and the junction held 5 bases outside the gene matches. The germline CDR1 and CDR2 sequences are SGHKS and YYEKEE (reference sequence). CDR3 DNA: TGTGCCAGCAGCCCTATAGCGGGGGTAGAGACCCAGTACTTC. Its translation: CASSPIAGVETQYF.

The chain has TRBV30 and TRBJ2-1; 7 bases are a match to TRBD1. This CDR3 has 13 residues. Germline-derived CDR1 and CDR2 are GTSNPN and SVGIG (reference sequence). V shed 1 base, J shed 3 bases, and the junction held 0 bases outside the gene matches. The chain's CDR3 is CAWSGDSYNEQFF. DNA of the CDR3: TGTGCCTGGAGTGGGGACAGCTACAATGAGCAGTTCTTC.

This chain connects TRBV14 to TRBJ1-2, with TRBD1 matching over 7 bases. The trim removed 2 bases at V and 3 bases at J, leaving 6 bases unmatched. This CDR3 contains 15 residues. In germline, CDR1 is SGHDN, CDR2 FVKESK. The CDR3 nucleotides read TGTGCCAGCAGCCAACTAGACAGGGCTTACTATGGCTACACCTTC. It is translated as CASSQLDRAYYGYTF.

This chain uses TRBV27 with TRBJ1-6, with TRBD1 as a possible D gene (5 bases). There are 13 residues in the CDR3. The V end was cut by 8 bases, the J end by 8 bases, with 13 bases between. The V gene's germline CDR1 is MNHEY and CDR2 SMNVEV (reference sequence). The CDR3 here is CASRYDSDSPLHF. The CDR3 region has the DNA TGTGCCAGCCGATATGACAGCGATTCACCCCTCCACTTT.

This clone showed up just a few times. CDR3 loop: CASSPYKTGPSGNSYNEQFF. CDR3 coding DNA: TGTGCCAGCAGCCCATACAAGACAGGTCCTAGCGGTAACTCCTACAATGAGCAGTTCTTC. The V gene is TRBV28, the J gene TRBJ2-1; possibly TRBD2 for D (7 bases). The CDR3 length is 20 residues. Germline CDR1 and CDR2: MDHEN and SYDVKM. V was trimmed by 6 bases and J by 0 bases, leaving 27 bases between them.

The chain employs TRBV27 and TRBJ2-7; TRBD2 might be the D (6 bases). Germline-derived CDR1 and CDR2 are MNHEY and SMNVEV (reference sequence). The CDR3 loop spans 12 amino acids. Trimming took off 10 bases at V and 6 bases at J, with 16 bases between the two ends. The CDR3 reads CATGLSHFEQYF. The CDR3 coding sequence is TGTGCCACGGGACTCTCCCACTTCGAGCAGTACTTC.

There are a few counts of this clone. The rearrangement uses TRBV4-1 and TRBJ2-2, with a tentative D call TRBD1 (5 bases). CDR1 and CDR2 from the germline V gene are MGHRA and YSYEKL. The V end lost 2 bases, the J end lost 2 bases, and 9 bases lay between the germline ends. This CDR3 has 15 amino acids. CDR3 in amino acids: CASSQYDRNTGELFF. In DNA form, the CDR3 reads TGCGCCAGCAGCCAATATGACAGAAACACCGGGGAGCTGTTTTTT.

The chain recombines TRBV11-3 with TRBJ2-1; D is uncertain. This CDR3 has 13 amino acids. Trimming pared 2 bases from V and 8 bases from J, leaving 10 bases between. Germline assignment: CDR1 SGHNT and CDR2 YENEEA. CDR3 amino acids: CASSLWAMDEQFF. The CDR3 region has the DNA TGTGCCAGCAGCTTATGGGCGATGGATGAGCAGTTCTTC.

This clone was observed a single time. V and J are TRBV5-4 and TRBJ2-6, with a weak D call TRBD2 (7 bases). Germline V lookup: CDR1 SGHNT, CDR2 YYREEE (reference sequence). The CDR3 is made up of 16 amino acids. V lost 1 base, J lost 2 bases, and 10 bases lay in between. The CDR3 DNA reads TGTGCCAGCAGCTTGTTAGGGGGGGCTGGGGCCAACGTCCTGACTTTC. This gives the protein CASSLLGGAGANVLTF.

CDR3: CASSLDGRQAGQETQYF. The CDR3 DNA reads TGTGCCAGCAGCTTAGATGGTCGTCAGGCAGGGCAAGAGACCCAGTACTTC. V is TRBV11-2 and J is TRBJ2-5; D perhaps matches TRBD1 (5 bases). V was trimmed by 0 bases and J by 2 bases, leaving 16 bases between them. This CDR3 comprises 17 residues. CDR1 is SGHAT and CDR2 is FQNNGV in the germline V gene.

The gene calls are TRBV9 and TRBJ2-3; 8 nucleotides align to TRBD2. Germline V gives CDR1 SGDLS, CDR2 YYNGEE. This CDR3 has 15 amino acids. J lost 6 bases, V lost 0 bases, and 6 bases had no gene match. In DNA, the CDR3 is TGTGCCAGCAGCGTAGACCCAGCGGGAGCGGATACGCAGTATTTT. This sequence encodes CASSVDPAGADTQYF.

The gene calls are TRBV7-2 and TRBJ1-4; D unresolved. The CDR3 totals 15 residues. Trimming shortened V by 1 base and J by 6 bases, and 12 bases separated the two germline ends. Germline V gives CDR1 SGHTA, CDR2 FQGNSA. The CDR3 here is CASSLDRGVDEKLFF. The CDR3 DNA is TGTGCCAGCAGCTTAGATCGCGGTGTCGATGAAAAACTGTTTTTT.

J is TRBJ1-1 and V is TRBV28; the match to TRBD1 covers 10 bases. Per germline, CDR1 MDHEN and CDR2 SYDVKM. The V and J ends lost 6 bases and 3 bases, in that order; junction bases with no gene match: 4. The CDR3 runs 14 residues. The CDR3 DNA sequence: TGTGCCAGCAGCCTCGGGACAGGGGACACTGAAGCTTTCTTT. Amino acids: CASSLGTGDTEAFF.

Only one count was recorded for this clone. The chain is built from TRBV5-1 and TRBJ2-7, with 11 bases identical to TRBD1. The CDR3 contains 14 residues. Germline V lookup: CDR1 SGHRS, CDR2 YFSETQ. V was clipped by 4 bases and J by 5 bases; unmatched bases: 5. The CDR3 protein is CASSPGTGGHEQYF. CDR3 sequence (DNA): TGCGCCAGCAGCCCGGGGACAGGGGGTCACGAGCAGTACTTC.

The chain employs TRBV5-1 and TRBJ1-1, with D possibly matching TRBD1 (6 bases). The CDR3 is 15 amino acids. Between the trimmed V and J ends, which lost 0 bases and 4 bases, there was a span of 13 bases. Looked up from germline, CDR1 is SGHRS and CDR2 is YFSETQ. The CDR3 reads CASSLGSGGGTEAFF. The CDR3 region has the DNA TGCGCCAGCAGCTTGGGGAGCGGGGGCGGCACTGAAGCTTTCTTT.

The V call is TRBV3-1 (or the pseudogene TRBV3-2), the J call TRBJ2-5; the match to TRBD1 covers 7 bases. This CDR3 has 13 residues. Germline trimming cut 5 bases from V and 5 bases from J; bases unmatched to any gene: 5. Germline V gene lookup returns CDR1 LGHDT and CDR2 YNNKEL (reference sequence). The DNA of the CDR3 is TGTGCCAGCAGCGGGACAGCTGGCGAGACCCAGTACTTC. Protein: CASSGTAGETQYF.

The rearrangement uses TRBV2 and TRBJ2-2, with D maybe TRBD1 (6 bases). CDR1 and CDR2 (germline): SNHLY, FYNNEI. The CDR3 contains 15 residues. Trimming removed 6 bases from V and 5 bases from J, with 16 bases in between. This CDR3 is CASSPRRGWTGELFF. The CDR3, as DNA: TGTGCCAGCAGCCCCCGAAGGGGGTGGACCGGGGAGCTGTTTTTT.

The chain couples TRBV9 to TRBJ1-1; TRBD1 is a possible D gene (6 bases). The CDR3 extends over 14 amino acids. Germline V gives CDR1 SGDLS, CDR2 YYNGEE. V lost 3 bases and J 1 base, leaving 10 bases between the germline ends. The CDR3 nucleotides are TGTGCCAGCAGCGCGGGACATCCGAACACTGAAGCTTTCTTT. This translates into CASSAGHPNTEAFF. The entire variable domain, with the rest obtained from reference TRBV9 and TRBJ1-1, is as follows: DSGVTQTPKHLITATGQRVTLRCSPRSGDLSVYWYQQSLDQGLQFLIQYYNGEERAKGNILERFSAQQFPDLHSELNLSSLELGDSALYFCASSAGHPNTEAFFGQGTRLTVV.

The J gene is TRBJ2-1, the V gene TRBV7-2; D is uncertain. Germline lookup yields CDR1 SGHTA and CDR2 FQGNSA. V was clipped by 4 bases and J by 7 bases, with 17 bases between them. This CDR3 has 15 residues. CDR3 DNA sequence: TGTGCCAGCAGCTCCTGGTTGCGGCAACGGAATGAGCAGTTCTTC. It is translated as CASSSWLRQRNEQFF.